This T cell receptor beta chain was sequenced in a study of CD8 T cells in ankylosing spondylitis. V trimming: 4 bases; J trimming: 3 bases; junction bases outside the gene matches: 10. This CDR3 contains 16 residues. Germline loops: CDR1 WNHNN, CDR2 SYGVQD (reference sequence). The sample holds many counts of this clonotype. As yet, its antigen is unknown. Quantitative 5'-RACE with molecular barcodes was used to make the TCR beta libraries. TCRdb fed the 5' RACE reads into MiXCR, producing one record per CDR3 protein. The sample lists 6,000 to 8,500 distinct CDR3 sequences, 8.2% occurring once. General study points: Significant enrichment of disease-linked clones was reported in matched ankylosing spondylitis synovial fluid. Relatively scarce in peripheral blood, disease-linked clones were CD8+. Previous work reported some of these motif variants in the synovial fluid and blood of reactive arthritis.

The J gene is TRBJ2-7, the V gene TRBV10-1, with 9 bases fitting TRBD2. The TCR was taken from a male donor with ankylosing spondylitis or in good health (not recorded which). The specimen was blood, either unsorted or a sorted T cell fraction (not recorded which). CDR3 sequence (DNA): TGCGCCAGCAGTGCTCTGGGCGGGAGGGAGGTCTACGAGCAGTACGTC. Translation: CASSALGGREVYEQYV.